This entry lists 8 T cell receptor beta chains sequenced from one sample in a study of blood T cell repertoires in COVID-19. Using immunoSEQ multiplex PCR, the repertoire was profiled, and TCRdb retains in-frame clones only, with some absent. Of approximately 220,000 clones in the sample, 83% are singletons; the top ten hold 3.6%. The source material was PBMCs or T cells enriched from blood (not recorded which). All receptors come from a woman aged 40 to 50 who had been exposed to COVID-19.

This clone was recorded a few times. The chain is built from TRBV19 and TRBJ1-1; D possibly corresponds to TRBD1 (5 bases). Deletions cut 5 bases from V and 6 bases from J, with 13 bases between. Germline assignment: CDR1 LNHDA and CDR2 SQIVND (reference sequence). The CDR3 runs to 13 residues. The CDR3 nucleotides are TGTGCCAGTAGTGCGGGGGGATGGGCTGAAGCTTTCTTT. Translation: CASSAGGWAEAFF.

V is TRBV4-1 and J is TRBJ1-5; TRBD1 matches at 8 bases. Germline V gene data show CDR1 as MGHRA and CDR2 as YSYEKL. Trimming at V came to 0 bases and at J to 2 bases, leaving 3 bases not matched to a gene. The CDR3 has 16 residues. In DNA, the CDR3 is TGCGCCAGCAGCCAAGATAACAGGGGGGGCAATCAGCCCCAGCATTTT. Protein: CASSQDNRGGNQPQHF.

The V gene is TRBV24-1, the J gene TRBJ1-5; D not certain. The V gene lost 5 bases and the J gene lost 4 bases, with 11 bases spanning the gap. The CDR3 covers 14 residues. Germline V gene sequence: CDR1 KGHDR, CDR2 SFDVKD. The CDR3 DNA follows: TGTGCCACCAGTGCCCCGGGGAATAATCAGCCCCAGCATTTT. Its protein is CATSAPGNNQPQHF.

The V call is TRBV9, the J call TRBJ1-2; 7 nucleotides match TRBD1. CDR1 SGDLS and CDR2 YYNGEE come from the germline V gene. The V gene end was trimmed by 4 bases and the J gene end by 3 bases; junction bases not matched to a gene: 3. The CDR3 extends over 13 amino acids. The CDR3 here is CASSRGQHYGYTF. The CDR3 DNA sequence: TGTGCCAGCAGCAGGGGGCAGCACTATGGCTACACCTTC.

This sequence joins TRBV18 and TRBJ2-7, with 9 bases matching TRBD1. Germline loops: CDR1 KGHSH, CDR2 LQKENI. Trimming took 4 bases from V and 0 from J; bases not matched to a gene: 4. The CDR3 is made up of 15 amino acids. CDR3 loop: CASSRTGGGSYEQYF. CDR3 DNA sequence: TGTGCCAGCTCACGAACAGGGGGCGGCTCCTACGAGCAGTACTTC. Supplemented by reference TRBV18 and TRBJ2-7, the full variable domain reads NAGVMQNPRHLVRRRGQEARLRCSPMKGHSHVYWYRQLPEEGLKFMVYLQKENIIDESGMPKERFSAEFPKEGPSILRIQQVVRGDSAAYFCASSRTGGGSYEQYFGPGTRLTVT.

This chain links TRBV28 with TRBJ1-3; weak D call: TRBD1 (5 bases). The CDR3 covers 16 residues. Trimming left V 5 bases short and J 0 bases short, with 14 bases between. Looked up from germline, CDR1 is MDHEN and CDR2 is SYDVKM. CDR3 in amino acids: CASSPPGESSGNTIYF. In nucleotides, the CDR3 is TGTGCCAGCAGTCCGCCGGGGGAAAGCTCTGGAAACACCATATATTTT.

This chain connects TRBV5-4 to TRBJ2-1; 8 nucleotides line up with TRBD1. CDR1 and CDR2 (germline): SGHNT, YYREEE (reference sequence). This CDR3 comprises 14 residues. The V segment lost 1 base and the J segment 8 bases; nucleotides outside the gene matches: 5. Here the CDR3 reads CASSLFPGGDEQFF. Here the CDR3 DNA reads TGTGCCAGCAGCTTGTTCCCAGGGGGCGATGAGCAGTTCTTC.

The chain combines TRBV5-4 with TRBJ1-6; possible D gene TRBD1, 5 bases. The V gene's germline CDR1 is SGHNT and CDR2 YYREEE (reference sequence). The CDR3 is made up of 14 amino acids. V lost 4 bases, J lost 5 bases, and 10 bases lay in between. The CDR3 sequence is CASSNGQDNSPLHF. CDR3 bases: TGTGCCAGCAGCAACGGACAAGATAATTCACCCCTCCACTTT.